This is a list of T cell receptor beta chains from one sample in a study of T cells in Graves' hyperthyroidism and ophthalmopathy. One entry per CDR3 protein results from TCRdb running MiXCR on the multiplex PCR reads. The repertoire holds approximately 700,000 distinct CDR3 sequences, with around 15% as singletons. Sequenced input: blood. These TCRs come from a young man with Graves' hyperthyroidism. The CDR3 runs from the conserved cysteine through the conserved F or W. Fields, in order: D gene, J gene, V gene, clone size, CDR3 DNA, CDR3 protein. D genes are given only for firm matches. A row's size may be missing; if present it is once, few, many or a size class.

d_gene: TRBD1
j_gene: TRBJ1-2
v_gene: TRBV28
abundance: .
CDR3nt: TGTGCCAGCAGTTTGATTGCAGGGGGCGGGTTCTCCTACACCTTC
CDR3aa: CASSLIAGGGFSYTF

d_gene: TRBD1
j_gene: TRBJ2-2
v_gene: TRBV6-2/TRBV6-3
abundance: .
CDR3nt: TGTGCCAGCAGGCCCAGGGACAGCGAATTAACCGGGGAGCTGTTTTTT
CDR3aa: CASRPRDSELTGELFF

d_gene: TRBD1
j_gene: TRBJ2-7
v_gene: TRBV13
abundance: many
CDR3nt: TGTGCCAGCAGCAACGGACAGGACGCCTACGAGCAGTACTTC
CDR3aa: CASSNGQDAYEQYF

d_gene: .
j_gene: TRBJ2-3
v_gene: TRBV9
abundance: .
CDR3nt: TGTGCCAGCAGCGTAGGGGACTGGAGACCGACAGATACGCAGTATTTT
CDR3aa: CASSVGDWRPTDTQYF

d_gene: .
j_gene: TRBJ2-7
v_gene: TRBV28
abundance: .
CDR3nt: TGTGCCAGCAGTTTATCAAGGTCATCGGAGCAGTACTTC
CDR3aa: CASSLSRSSEQYF

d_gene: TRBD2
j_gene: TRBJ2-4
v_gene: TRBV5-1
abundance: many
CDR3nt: TGCGCCAGCAGCTTGGAAGGCGGGAGGGTAGCCAAAAACATTCAGTACTTC
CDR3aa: CASSLEGGRVAKNIQYF

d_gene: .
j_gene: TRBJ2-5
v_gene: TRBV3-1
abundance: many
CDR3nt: TGTGCCAGCAGCCAAGACAGGGGGGGTCTTGGGACCCAGTACTTC
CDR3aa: CASSQDRGGLGTQYF

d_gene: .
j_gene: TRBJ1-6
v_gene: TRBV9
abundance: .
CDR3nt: TGTGCCAGCAATCAGGGTGATTCACCCCTCCACTTT
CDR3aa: CASNQGDSPLHF

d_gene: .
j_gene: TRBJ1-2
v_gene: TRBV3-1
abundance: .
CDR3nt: TGTGCCAGCAGCCAGAGGATTAACTATGGCTACACCTTC
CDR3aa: CASSQRINYGYTF

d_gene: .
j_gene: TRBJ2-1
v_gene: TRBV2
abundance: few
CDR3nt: TGTGCCAGCAACTACCAGATGAAGCAGTTCTTC
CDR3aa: CASNYQMKQFF

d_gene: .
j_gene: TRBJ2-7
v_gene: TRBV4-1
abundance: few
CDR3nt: TGCGCCAGCAGCCAAGAAATCCATCCTCCGGGCGAGCAGTACTTC
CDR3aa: CASSQEIHPPGEQYF

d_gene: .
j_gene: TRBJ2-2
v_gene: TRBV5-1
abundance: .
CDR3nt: TGCGCCAGCAGCCTCCCACAGGGATCCGGGGAGCTGTTTTTT
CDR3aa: CASSLPQGSGELFF

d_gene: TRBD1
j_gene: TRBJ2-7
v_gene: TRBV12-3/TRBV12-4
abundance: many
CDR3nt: TGTGCCAGCAGTGAAAATTATCGGACAGGGGTCTACGAGCAGTACTTC
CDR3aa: CASSENYRTGVYEQYF

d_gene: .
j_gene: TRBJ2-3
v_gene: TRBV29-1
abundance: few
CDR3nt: TGCAGCGTTGAAGTCCGGGGCCTCATACGGAGAGATACGCAGTATTTT
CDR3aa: CSVEVRGLIRRDTQYF